This T cell receptor beta chain was found in a study of identical twins. A few counts support this clonotype. The CDR3 runs 12 residues. CDR1 is DFQATT, CDR2 SNEGSKA, per germline (reference sequence). Trimming pared 3 bases from V and 15 bases from J, leaving 19 bases between. TCRdb redid the calling of the 5' RACE reads with MiXCR, one entry per CDR3 protein. The sample yields roughly 690,000 distinct CDR3 sequences, around 20% seen once. The sample was also reused in another study, on T cells expressing NK-cell markers.

This sequence originates from a woman under 30 in good health. The sample consisted of PBMCs. The chain joins TRBV20-1 to TRBJ2-3, with D possibly TRBD2 on 6 matching bases. The CDR3 bases are TGCAGTGCTAGTCGTTTCCGGGACTCCCCCTATTTT. This gives the protein CSASRFRDSPYF.